Below, 29 T cell receptor beta chains from the same sample are listed, as sequenced in a study of blood T cell repertoires in COVID-19 (dated by TCRdb to about 2020). To prepare the library, the immunoSEQ multiplex PCR assay was applied. The table was pulled from immuneACCESS by TCRdb, which kept in-frame rearrangements only. Such tables lose some clones; where checked, under half of the loss comes from unresolved V genes, and the rest has no known cause. This sample gives 200,000 to 300,000 clones in total; around 89% of them show up just once. The top ten hold roughly 2.3% of the sample. The sequencing input was PBMCs or T cells enriched from blood (not recorded which). These receptors came from a woman in her 40s with acute COVID-19.

This clone was seen a single time. This chain links TRBV9 with TRBJ1-2; D gene unclear. The CDR3 runs to 15 residues. Trimming pared 0 bases from V and 2 bases from J, leaving 11 bases between. Germline CDR1 SGDLS, CDR2 YYNGEE. In DNA form, the CDR3 reads TGTGCCAGCAGCGTAGAGTGGGCCTTAAACTATGGCTACACCTTC. Protein product: CASSVEWALNYGYTF.

V usage is TRBV29-1 and J usage is TRBJ2-1; no firm D call. Deletions cut 7 bases from V and 10 bases from J, with 17 bases between. Germline lookup yields CDR1 SQVTM and CDR2 ANQGSEA. This CDR3 has 12 residues. CDR3 protein: CSADNGRTEQFF. The DNA of the CDR3 is TGCAGCGCAGATAATGGCCGAACGGAGCAGTTCTTC.

J is TRBJ2-3 and V is TRBV7-2; tentative D call: TRBD2 (6 bases). V lost 6 bases and J 0 bases, leaving 13 bases between the germline ends. This CDR3 comprises 15 residues. Per the germline V gene, CDR1 is SGHTA and CDR2 is FQGNSA. This CDR3 is CASRESGTSTDTQYF. In DNA, the CDR3 is TGTGCCAGCAGAGAATCCGGGACTAGCACAGATACGCAGTATTTT. Using reference TRBV7-2 and TRBJ2-3 for the parts outside the CDR3, the full variable domain is GAGVSQSPSNKVTEKGKDVELRCDPISGHTALYWYRQSLGQGLEFLIYFQGNSAPDKSGLPSDRFSAERTGGSVSTLTIQRTQQEDSAVYLCASRESGTSTDTQYFGPGTRLTVL.

The chain uses TRBV4-3 and TRBJ1-4, with 9 nucleotides matching TRBD1. Per germline, CDR1 LGHNA and CDR2 YSLEER. The V segment lost 1 base and the J segment 7 bases; nucleotides outside the gene matches: 4. The CDR3 has 15 residues. Here the CDR3 reads CASSQGDRGVEKLFF. CDR3 nucleotide sequence: TGCGCCAGCAGCCAAGGCGACAGGGGGGTTGAAAAACTGTTTTTT.

The chain employs TRBV10-3 and TRBJ1-2; a weak D match, TRBD1 (5 bases). Trimming stripped 7 bases from V and 2 bases from J, with 20 bases between. This CDR3 has 16 amino acids. CDR1 and CDR2 (germline): ENHRY, SYGVKD. CDR3 residues: CAITTSRGGPNYGYTF. CDR3 DNA: TGTGCCATCACCACGAGTCGGGGGGGACCAAACTATGGCTACACCTTC.

This chain uses TRBV5-5 with TRBJ1-4, with TRBD1 matching over 8 bases. V was clipped by 5 bases and J by 7 bases; unmatched bases: 13. This CDR3 is 16 amino acids long. Germline V gene lookup returns CDR1 SGHKS and CDR2 YYEKEE (reference sequence). In DNA, the CDR3 is TGTGCCAGCAGTCGAAGGACAGGGAGGGGACTTGAAAAACTGTTTTTT. As protein: CASSRRTGRGLEKLFF.

This clone was detected only a few times. The chain couples TRBV5-6 to TRBJ2-3, with 13 bases identical to TRBD2. Trimming cost V 0 bases and J 2 bases; bases outside gene matches: 6. Germline V gene data show CDR1 as SGHDT and CDR2 as YYEEEE. The CDR3 is 18 residues long. The CDR3: CASSLAPGLAGYTDTQYF. The CDR3 nucleotides are TGTGCCAGCAGCTTGGCTCCGGGACTAGCGGGGTACACAGATACGCAGTATTTT.

This clone was seen a handful of times. The chain employs TRBV10-1 and TRBJ2-2; perhaps TRBD2 as D (5 bases). Germline V lookup: CDR1 WNHNN, CDR2 SYGVQD (reference sequence). With 5 bases removed from V and 1 base from J, the gap between germline ends came to 11 bases. The CDR3 loop spans 15 amino acids. The CDR3 sequence is CASSIEAVNTGELFF. For the CDR3, the DNA is TGCGCCAGCAGTATTGAAGCGGTGAACACCGGGGAGCTGTTTTTT.

V is TRBV2 and J is TRBJ2-7; weak D call: TRBD1 (5 bases). V was cut by 4 bases and J by 4 bases, with 5 bases left in between. Germline-derived CDR1 and CDR2 are SNHLY and FYNNEI. The CDR3 has 11 residues. CDR3 nucleotides: TGTGCCAGCAGTGGACAGTACGAGCAGTACTTC. Translating gives CASSGQYEQYF.

The chain joins TRBV5-1 to TRBJ2-3; 10 bases agree with TRBD2. The CDR3 sequence is 16 residues long. After removal of 4 bases from V and 6 bases from J, the junction contained 11 bases not matched to a gene. Germline V CDR1 and CDR2: SGHRS, YFSETQ. The CDR3 here is CASSPGVAGGLDTQYF. CDR3 sequence (DNA): TGCGCCAGCAGCCCGGGGGTAGCGGGAGGTTTGGATACGCAGTATTTT.

V usage is TRBV2 and J usage is TRBJ2-1; D is uncertain. Germline V gene data show CDR1 as SNHLY and CDR2 as FYNNEI. The CDR3 length is 14 residues. The ends were cut back, 2 bases at V and 5 bases at J, with 10 bases in the middle. The CDR3 here is CASSETQLHNEQFF. The CDR3 nucleotides are TGTGCCAGCAGTGAAACTCAATTGCACAATGAGCAGTTCTTC. Drawing the rest from reference TRBV2 and TRBJ2-1, the complete variable domain is EPEVTQTPSHQVTQMGQEVILRCVPISNHLYFYWYRQILGQKVEFLVSFYNNEISEKSEIFDDQFSVERPDGSNFTLKIRSTKLEDSAMYFCASSETQLHNEQFFGPGTRLTVL.

V usage is TRBV30 and J usage is TRBJ1-5, with D hard to call. V lost 1 base and J lost 0, with 7 bases in between. Per germline, CDR1 GTSNPN and CDR2 SVGIG (reference sequence). The CDR3 totals 14 residues. This CDR3 is CAWSADYSNQPQHF. CDR3 DNA: TGTGCCTGGAGTGCTGACTATAGCAATCAGCCCCAGCATTTT.

A remark on this clone: The DNA is omitted, as the CDR3 cannot be located on it reliably, and the CDR3 follows TCRdb's listing. The CDR3 is CASSSGQGTGNTIYF. The chain couples TRBV19 to TRBJ1-3; whether TRBD1, the table's D call, matches the DNA was not checked. The CDR3 length equals 15 residues, ends included. Germline V CDR1 and CDR2: LNHDA, SQIVND (reference sequence).

V and J are TRBV2 and TRBJ2-2; 7 positions match TRBD2. V dropped 6 bases and J dropped 3; count of bases not matched to a gene: 7. This CDR3 is 15 amino acids long. Germline V CDR1 and CDR2: SNHLY, FYNNEI. The CDR3 region has the DNA TGTGCCAGCAGCAGACGCGGGAGCGACACCGGGGAGCTGTTTTTT. Its protein is CASSRRGSDTGELFF.

CDR3 coding DNA: TGTGCCAGCAGCTTCTCTAGCGGGGGGCCAGGTGAGCAGTTCTTC. It translates to CASSFSSGGPGEQFF. The chain links TRBV7-2 to TRBJ2-1; 11 positions match TRBD2. The trim removed 3 bases at V and 9 bases at J, leaving 7 bases unmatched. Germline V CDR1 and CDR2: SGHTA, FQGNSA. This CDR3 has 15 residues.

This clone was seen once. V gene TRBV5-1 combines with J gene TRBJ1-1, with a weak D call TRBD1 (5 bases). The CDR3 length is 15 residues. Per the germline V gene, CDR1 is SGHRS and CDR2 is YFSETQ. V was clipped by 0 bases and J by 1 base, with 10 bases between them. The CDR3 sequence: CASSLGGHKNTEAFF. CDR3 nucleotide sequence: TGCGCCAGCAGCTTGGGGGGCCATAAGAACACTGAAGCTTTCTTT.

The chain couples TRBV5-3 to TRBJ2-1; 12 nucleotides agree with TRBD2. TRBV5-3 is an ORF; its function is uncertain. The CDR3 covers 16 residues. Trimming took 2 bases from V and 7 from J; bases not matched to a gene: 7. CDR3 region: CARSLLAGGLGNEQFF. The DNA of the CDR3 is TGTGCCAGAAGCTTACTAGCGGGAGGTCTGGGGAATGAGCAGTTCTTC.

Here the CDR3 reads CAWTGQGHEAFF. The CDR3 DNA reads as TGTGCCTGGACGGGACAGGGGCATGAAGCTTTCTTT. The rearrangement uses TRBV30 and TRBJ1-1, with 10 bases that match TRBD1. V gave up 4 bases and J gave up 7 bases; unmatched junction bases: 3. Germline V gives CDR1 GTSNPN, CDR2 SVGIG (reference sequence). This CDR3 contains 12 residues.

As DNA, the CDR3 is TGTGCCAGCTCACGGCCTAGCGGGGGGCTTTACACAGATACGCAGTATTTT. It codes for CASSRPSGGLYTDTQYF. V and J are TRBV18 and TRBJ2-3; 11 nucleotides line up with TRBD2. The CDR3 runs 17 residues. CDR1 is KGHSH, CDR2 LQKENI, per germline. V lost 4 bases and J lost 2; bases outside the gene matches: 8.

The V call is TRBV7-2, the J call TRBJ1-3; maybe TRBD1 (6 bases). The CDR3 runs 15 residues. The V and J ends lost 5 bases and 0 bases respectively, with 11 bases between them. CDR1 is SGHTA, CDR2 FQGNSA, per germline. The CDR3 DNA sequence: TGTGCCAGCAGCACGGACAGTCTCTCTGGAAACACCATATATTTT. It codes for CASSTDSLSGNTIYF.

The chain is built from TRBV19 and TRBJ1-5; tentative D call: TRBD1 (5 bases). CDR1 LNHDA and CDR2 SQIVND come from the germline V gene (reference sequence). The CDR3 consists of 17 residues. Trimming took 4 bases from V and 0 from J, leaving 16 bases between them. The CDR3 DNA sequence: TGTGCCAGTAGTAGTTTTGGGGCGCTAAATAGCAATCAGCCCCAGCATTTT. Amino acids: CASSSFGALNSNQPQHF. Full variable domain (outside the CDR3, taken from reference TRBV19 and TRBJ1-5): DGGITQSPKYLFRKEGQNVTLSCEQNLNHDAMYWYRQDPGQGLRLIYYSQIVNDFQKGDIAEGYSVSREKKESFPLTVTSAQKNPTAFYLCASSSFGALNSNQPQHFGDGTRLSIL.

The chain joins TRBV19 to TRBJ2-7; TRBD1 aligns across 7 bases. The CDR3 is 15 amino acids. The germline V gene encodes CDR1 LNHDA and CDR2 SQIVND (reference sequence). V shed 5 bases, J shed 4 bases, and the junction held 11 bases outside the gene matches. CDR3 in amino acids: CASSLGRGNLYEQYF. Here the CDR3 DNA reads TGTGCCAGTAGTCTCGGCAGGGGGAACCTTTACGAGCAGTACTTC.

The V call is TRBV10-3, the J call TRBJ1-1; weak D call: TRBD1 (6 bases). The V end was cut by 6 bases, the J end by 4 bases, with 15 bases between. Germline V lookup: CDR1 ENHRY, CDR2 SYGVKD. This CDR3 comprises 14 residues. In DNA form, the CDR3 reads TGTGCCATCAGAGGGAACAGGGTTGGCACTGAAGCTTTCTTT. Translation: CAIRGNRVGTEAFF.

The chain has TRBV7-9 and TRBJ2-1; a possible D gene is TRBD1 (7 bases). The CDR3 sequence is 15 residues long. V dropped 2 bases and J dropped 9 bases, with 17 bases sitting between them. Germline CDR1 and CDR2: SEHNR and FQNEAQ (reference sequence). The chain's CDR3 is CASSLSTGDSTEQFF. The CDR3 bases are TGTGCCAGCAGCTTATCAACAGGGGACTCTACTGAGCAGTTCTTC.

This chain connects TRBV4-3 to TRBJ1-3, with D possibly being TRBD1 (5 bases). Germline-derived CDR1 and CDR2 are LGHNA and YSLEER. Between the trimmed V and J ends, which lost 2 bases and 0 bases, there was a span of 11 bases. CDR3 length: 16 amino acids. This CDR3 reads CASSQLRQGSGNTIYF. The CDR3 nucleotides are TGCGCCAGCAGCCAATTGCGGCAGGGCTCTGGAAACACCATATATTTT.

The V call is TRBV7-6, the J call TRBJ2-4; TRBD2 matches 9 bases. CDR3 length equals 18 residues. Germline V gene sequence: CDR1 SGHVS, CDR2 FNYEAQ. Trimming cost V 4 bases and J 0 bases; bases outside gene matches: 10. CDR3 sequence: CASSSGTSLGLAKNIQYF. The CDR3 bases are TGTGCCAGCAGCTCCGGGACTAGCCTTGGCTTAGCCAAAAACATTCAGTACTTC.

V usage is TRBV19 and J usage is TRBJ1-4; D gene unclear. The V end lost 11 bases, the J end lost 3 bases, and 13 bases lay between the germline ends. There are 13 residues in the CDR3. Germline CDR1 and CDR2: LNHDA and SQIVND (reference sequence). The CDR3 region has the DNA TGTGCCGGAAGTATATCAGCTAATGAAAAACTGTTTTTT. It specifies CAGSISANEKLFF.

The chain joins TRBV18 to TRBJ1-4; TRBD1 agrees at 8 bases. Trimming cost V 6 bases and J 11 bases; bases outside gene matches: 11. The CDR3 covers 14 residues. CDR1 KGHSH and CDR2 LQKENI come from the germline V gene. The CDR3 reads CASSSGQGARKLFF. The CDR3 coding sequence is TGTGCCAGCTCGAGTGGACAGGGAGCGAGGAAACTGTTTTTT. Drawing the rest from reference TRBV18 and TRBJ1-4, the complete variable domain is NAGVMQNPRHLVRRRGQEARLRCSPMKGHSHVYWYRQLPEEGLKFMVYLQKENIIDESGMPKERFSAEFPKEGPSILRIQQVVRGDSAAYFCASSSGQGARKLFFGSGTQLSVL.

V and J are TRBV5-1 and TRBJ1-5; unclear D gene. CDR1 SGHRS and CDR2 YFSETQ come from the germline V gene. Trimming took 0 bases from V and 1 from J, leaving 8 bases between them. This CDR3 has 15 residues. CDR3 residues: CASSLGRGSNQPQHF. DNA of the CDR3: TGCGCCAGCAGCTTGGGGCGCGGGAGCAATCAGCCCCAGCATTTT.